This T cell receptor beta chain was sequenced for a study of cytomegalovirus exposure and HLA in healthy donors. Notes on the study in general: Researchers counted around 150 TCR beta chains as cytomegalovirus-associated.

Notes on this clone: What it binds is not known.

The PCR used 60 Vbeta and 13 Jbeta primers. TCRdb keeps only in-frame clones here, not all; method: immunoSEQ multiplex PCR. The sample contains under 200,000 clones, approximately 80% of which appear only once. The origin of this receptor is a man aged 45 to 65 in good health and CMV-seropositive. Sequenced sample: PBMCs.

CDR3 nucleotides: TGTGCCAGCAGCTTGTCGGACAGGGTCAATGAGCAGTTCTTC. This translates into CASSLSDRVNEQFF. The chain couples TRBV11-2 to TRBJ2-1; TRBD1 matches 8 bases. Germline V gene data show CDR1 as SGHAT and CDR2 as FQNNGV. J was trimmed by 6 bases and V by 3 bases; bases with no gene match: 4. This CDR3 region has 14 residues.